This TCR beta chain originates from a study of T cell repertoires in breast cancer (dated by TCRdb to 2016 to 2017). Regarding the research as a whole: Samples profiled in the study came from tumors, lymph nodes and peripheral blood lymphocytes of breast cancer patients, along with peripheral blood from healthy control donors. The majority of the roughly 20 patient tumors analyzed for shared TCRs were ER+/PR+. On average, sequencing produced about 470,000 sequences per sample, which came to approximately 10 reads per input cell. After being minced and digested with Liberase and DNase, tumors and tumor-involved lymph nodes were passed through 70-um and 40-um filters. Given the low mutational burden of breast cancer and the rarity of common mutations in breast cancer, it was reasoned that TCRs shared between breast cancer patients would target shared antigens. Nine healthy donors, of an age range similar to that of the patients, were included as controls. Tumor-free lymph nodes were processed with no enzymatic digestion, and blood samples were separated using Ficoll. Points the paper makes about the study in general: Possible tumor specificity was suggested for 15 to 20 TCR pairs that were shared across seven or more patient tumors yet rarely found in control blood. Shared TCRs were encoded by various nucleotide sequences, which suggests selection and expansion based on antigen. Emulsion RT-PCR was considered qualitative rather than quantitative, since transcript abundance and primer differences skewed clone recovery. Genuine antitumor clones may have been missed because singleton TCRs were discarded and only part of each tumor was sampled. Sentinel lymph nodes involved by tumor shared about fourfold more TCRs with matched tumor repertoires than tumor-free nodes did (about 8.3% versus 1.9%).

This clonotype turned up a few times. What this receptor recognizes is not known. No much larger clone is present one base from it, and per-base qualities are unavailable. Paired alpha-beta TCRs of CD8+ T cells were analyzed using an expanded emulsion RT-PCR method with primers for all TCR V genes. Before emulsion RT-PCR, CD8+ T cells were isolated using a CD8 positive selection kit and then incubated overnight in about 10 IU/mL IL-2. Library method: emulsion pairing. Unpaired genes were suppressed by a second nested PCR with blocking oligos, after which a third nested PCR added Illumina adaptors and barcodes. Between roughly 5,000 and 260,000 T cells, along with C-region, Stepout and V-region primers, were included in each emulsion RT-PCR master mix. The Micellula Emulsion and Purification Kit was used to make the emulsions, and Qiagen OneStep RT-PCR reagents were used for RT-PCR. Pooled libraries were sequenced with paired-end 2 x 250 reads on an Illumina MiSeq. The source study handled its data this way. In Galaxy, read pairs were joined and then clipped at the engineered overlap into separate alpha and beta files, and any unclipped reads were discarded. Alpha-beta pairs were assigned with CompleteTCR, a MiTCR-based pipeline that links chains sharing read cluster identifiers using an R script. TCR sequences observed only once, about 1-3.2%, were removed as potential sequencing errors. TCRdb cleaned the public reads at Q25 with fastp, built clones with MiXCR and kept in-frame beta chains. Identical CDR3 proteins give one entry, which carries the most common genes and DNA. What appears here as the V and J calls and clone size reflects TCRdb's work, not the paper's. The table for this sample lists about 40,000 distinct CDR3 sequences; over 40% of them were counted only once. Jointly, the top ten make up 55% to 75% of the sample.

The sequencing sample was made of CD8+ T cells. The clonotype was recovered from a pool of human donors with breast cancer or a healthy control (not recorded which).

Here the CDR3 is given as CASSGRTGISYEQYF. The sequence in DNA is TGTGCCAGCAGTGGGAGGACAGGGATCTCCTACGAGCAGTACTTC. This chain joins TRBV2 to TRBJ2-7, with 8 bases aligning to TRBD1. Including the terminal cysteine and phenylalanine, the CDR3 comprises 15 residues. The only DNA kept is the CDR3, 45 bases in frame from the first base. The germline V gene provides CDR1 SNHLY and CDR2 FYNNEI. V is pruned by 4 bases and J by 0 bases, leaving 5 bases of the junction without a gene match.